Below, 22 T cell receptor beta chains from the same sample are listed, as sequenced in a study of human versus mouse CDR3 diversity and MHC coevolution. Assay: immunoSEQ multiplex PCR; the TCRdb copy retains only in-frame clones and omits some. In the table there are tens of thousands of clones, 85% to 95% of which are singletons. The sequencing sample was made of naive CD4+ T cells from blood. Subset noted: CD45RO-negative CD62L-positive naive CD4 T cells. These TCRs come from a person aged 25 to 75 in good health.

CDR3 nucleotides: TGTGCCAGTAGTATGGGGAGAGAGACCCAGTACTTC. Amino acid sequence: CASSMGRETQYF. The gene calls are TRBV19 and TRBJ2-5, with a tentative D call TRBD2 (5 bases). There are 12 residues in the CDR3. V lost 3 bases and J 4 bases, leaving 6 bases between the germline ends. CDR1 is LNHDA and CDR2 is SQIVND in the germline V gene (reference sequence). Supplemented by reference TRBV19 and TRBJ2-5, the full variable domain reads DGGITQSPKYLFRKEGQNVTLSCEQNLNHDAMYWYRQDPGQGLRLIYYSQIVNDFQKGDIAEGYSVSREKKESFPLTVTSAQKNPTAFYLCASSMGRETQYFGPGTRLLVL.

This clone was picked up a small number of times. This chain connects TRBV2 to TRBJ1-3; D is perhaps TRBD1 (6 bases). Trimming left V 5 bases short and J 4 bases short, with 12 bases between. This CDR3 spans 14 amino acids. Germline CDR1 SNHLY, CDR2 FYNNEI. The CDR3 loop reads CASSPGQPGNTIYF. The CDR3 DNA reads as TGTGCCAGCAGTCCGGGACAACCAGGAAACACCATATATTTT.

This chain uses TRBV7-9 with TRBJ1-1; D remains unclear. The V end was cut by 1 base, the J end by 1 base, with 7 bases between. The CDR3 is made up of 14 amino acids. Germline CDR1 and CDR2: SEHNR and FQNEAQ (reference sequence). The chain's CDR3 is CASSLGRENTEAFF. CDR3 bases: TGTGCCAGCAGCTTAGGACGGGAGAACACTGAAGCTTTCTTT.

This chain uses TRBV6-1 with TRBJ1-1; D gene uncertain. This CDR3 is built from 13 residues. Trimming cost V 3 bases and J 4 bases, with 9 bases left between them. Germline V gene lookup returns CDR1 MNHNS and CDR2 SASEGT. The CDR3 here is CASSEGSGTEAFF. CDR3 nucleotides: TGTGCCAGCAGTGAGGGTTCGGGCACTGAAGCTTTCTTT.

This clone has a handful of counts. This chain connects TRBV19 to TRBJ1-5, with 10 bases aligning to TRBD1. Germline CDR1 LNHDA, CDR2 SQIVND (reference sequence). This CDR3 contains 21 residues. V shed 5 bases, J shed 0 bases, and the junction held 19 bases outside the gene matches. CDR3 in amino acids: CASSPTPGWDRGKYSNQPQHF. CDR3 bases: TGTGCCAGTAGTCCCACCCCCGGTTGGGACAGGGGCAAGTATAGCAATCAGCCCCAGCATTTT.

This chain connects TRBV5-1 to TRBJ1-2, with 9 bases matching TRBD1. Germline V gene data show CDR1 as SGHRS and CDR2 as YFSETQ. Trimming at V came to 4 bases and at J to 7 bases, leaving 11 bases not matched to a gene. This CDR3 is built from 15 residues. The CDR3, as DNA: TGCGCCAGCAGCCCGGGGGACAGGGCCAAGTCTGGCTACACCTTC. Its protein product is CASSPGDRAKSGYTF.

The gene calls are TRBV5-4 and TRBJ2-7; D unresolved. The germline V gene encodes CDR1 SGHNT and CDR2 YYREEE (reference sequence). V lost 0 bases, J lost 6 bases, and 7 bases lay in between. The CDR3 has 12 amino acids. CDR3 in amino acids: CASSLAQREQYF. The CDR3 region has the DNA TGTGCCAGCAGCTTGGCGCAGCGCGAGCAGTACTTC.

V gene TRBV21-1 combines with J gene TRBJ1-4; TRBD1, the table's D call, was not compared with the DNA. TRBV21-1 is assigned pseudogene status. The CDR3 is 14 amino acids. The CDR3 DNA is TGTGCCAGCAACAAGGACAGGGCCCTTGCAAAACTGTTTTTT. It translates to CASNKDRALAKLFF.

This chain links TRBV6-6 with TRBJ1-3; D is uncertain. The CDR3 runs to 12 residues. Per germline, CDR1 MNHNY and CDR2 SVGAGI (reference sequence). The V gene lost 8 bases and the J gene lost 0 bases, with 5 bases spanning the gap. The CDR3 sequence is CASLRSGNTIYF. CDR3 coding DNA: TGTGCCAGCCTTCGCTCTGGAAACACCATATATTTT.

This clone was recorded once. V is TRBV30 and J is TRBJ1-1, with 8 bases aligning to TRBD1. V lost 3 bases and J lost 11; bases outside the gene matches: 5. Germline CDR1 reads GTSNPN; CDR2 reads SVGIG (reference sequence). CDR3 length: 11 residues. The CDR3 DNA follows: TGTGCCTGGAGGACAGGGGTCGGCGCTTTCTTT. This gives the protein CAWRTGVGAFF. Looking up the rest from reference TRBV30 and TRBJ1-1 gives the full variable domain: SQTIHQWPATLVQPVGSPLSLECTVEGTSNPNLYWYRQAAGRGLQLLFYSVGIGQISSEVPQNLSASRPQDRQFILSSKKLLLSDSGFYLCAWRTGVGAFFGQGTRLTVV.

This clone was counted a few times. The CDR3 DNA follows: TGTGCCAGCAGCGCCAGGGGGCAGGGGACTGAAGCTTTCTTT. It is translated as CASSARGQGTEAFF. This sequence joins TRBV7-3 and TRBJ1-1; 8 bases are a match to TRBD1. CDR1 and CDR2 (germline): SGHTA, FQGTGA. The V segment lost 5 bases and the J segment 5 bases; nucleotides outside the gene matches: 7. This CDR3 is built from 14 residues.

DNA of the CDR3: TGTGCCAGCAGTCCATGGGGCGGGGATGGCAGGACCCAGTACTTC. This codes for CASSPWGGDGRTQYF. The chain uses TRBV6-5 and TRBJ2-5, with TRBD2 as a possible D gene (6 bases). CDR1 is MNHEY and CDR2 is SVGAGI in the germline V gene. The V gene lost 5 bases and the J gene lost 7 bases, with 20 bases spanning the gap. This CDR3 region has 15 residues.

The gene calls are TRBV4-1 and TRBJ1-5; 9 bases line up with TRBD1. There are 15 residues in the CDR3. Per the germline V gene, CDR1 is MGHRA and CDR2 is YSYEKL. V gave up 4 bases and J gave up 4 bases; unmatched junction bases: 5. This CDR3 is CASSPGTGTNQPQHF. CDR3 DNA: TGCGCCAGCAGCCCGGGGACAGGGACGAATCAGCCCCAGCATTTT.

The chain carries TRBV11-2 and TRBJ2-5; D remains ambiguous. The germline V gene encodes CDR1 SGHAT and CDR2 FQNNGV. Trimming pared 0 bases from V and 1 base from J, leaving 3 bases between. The CDR3 has 13 residues. CDR3 nucleotides: TGTGCCAGCAGCTTAGAACTCCAAGAGACCCAGTACTTC. It yields the protein CASSLELQETQYF.

The sample holds a few counts of this clone. The chain is built from TRBV9 and TRBJ2-3, with TRBD2 matching over 7 bases. The CDR3 sequence is 16 residues long. Germline V CDR1 and CDR2: SGDLS, YYNGEE. V was clipped by 4 bases and J by 1 base; unmatched bases: 9. The CDR3 is CASSSTGREGTDTQYF. Here the CDR3 DNA reads TGTGCCAGCAGCTCCACGGGTCGGGAGGGCACAGATACGCAGTATTTT.

This chain uses TRBV5-5 with TRBJ1-2; 7 nucleotides match TRBD1. V gave up 4 bases and J gave up 1 base; unmatched junction bases: 7. Germline V gene lookup returns CDR1 SGHKS and CDR2 YYEKEE (reference sequence). This CDR3 has 15 amino acids. The DNA for the CDR3 is TGTGCCAGCAGCCCCACAGGGGTTTTTAACTATGGCTACACCTTC. This encodes CASSPTGVFNYGYTF.

V and J are TRBV7-9 and TRBJ1-1; 8 positions agree with TRBD1. J was trimmed by 0 bases and V by 2 bases; bases with no gene match: 5. Looked up from germline, CDR1 is SEHNR and CDR2 is FQNEAQ (reference sequence). The CDR3 spans 16 residues. The CDR3 region is CASSLRSGGMNTEAFF. The CDR3 nucleotides are TGTGCCAGCAGCTTACGGTCAGGGGGCATGAACACTGAAGCTTTCTTT.

The V call is TRBV7-3, the J call TRBJ2-5; 10 bases agree with TRBD2. With 5 bases clipped from V and 5 bases from J, the junction kept 11 bases outside the gene matches. The CDR3 sequence is 16 residues long. Germline V gene sequence: CDR1 SGHTA, CDR2 FQGTGA. This CDR3 is CASSPGSGGGGETQYF. The CDR3 bases are TGTGCCAGCAGCCCAGGCAGCGGGGGGGGTGGGGAGACCCAGTACTTC.

The gene calls are TRBV5-1 and TRBJ1-6; tentatively, D is TRBD1 (6 bases). The germline gives CDR1 SGHRS, CDR2 YFSETQ. This CDR3 region has 15 residues. The V end was cut by 5 bases, the J end by 0 bases, with 9 bases between. The CDR3 sequence: CASRQQGSYNSPLHF. CDR3 DNA: TGCGCCAGCAGGCAACAGGGCTCCTATAATTCACCCCTCCACTTT.

The chain couples TRBV7-9 to TRBJ1-4; D is possibly TRBD1 (5 bases). CDR3 length equals 14 residues. Germline V CDR1 and CDR2: SEHNR, FQNEAQ (reference sequence). Between the trimmed V and J ends, which lost 3 bases and 3 bases, there was a span of 8 bases. The CDR3 DNA reads TGTGCCAGCAGCTTTGACAGACCTAATGAAAAACTGTTTTTT. It translates to CASSFDRPNEKLFF.

The chain carries TRBV19 and TRBJ2-3, with no clear D. Germline lookup yields CDR1 LNHDA and CDR2 SQIVND (reference sequence). Trimming cost V 3 bases and J 5 bases, with 9 bases left between them. The CDR3 runs 13 residues. CDR3 region: CASSMTRGDTQYF. In nucleotides, the CDR3 is TGTGCCAGTAGTATGACCCGCGGAGATACGCAGTATTTT.

This clone came up once. The chain couples TRBV30 to TRBJ1-1, with TRBD1 matching over 9 bases. Germline CDR1 and CDR2: GTSNPN and SVGIG (reference sequence). Germline trimming cut 2 bases from V and 6 bases from J; bases unmatched to any gene: 7. This CDR3 comprises 14 residues. This chain's CDR3 is CAWSQQGTGSEAFF. In DNA form, the CDR3 reads TGTGCCTGGAGTCAACAAGGGACAGGGTCTGAAGCTTTCTTT.